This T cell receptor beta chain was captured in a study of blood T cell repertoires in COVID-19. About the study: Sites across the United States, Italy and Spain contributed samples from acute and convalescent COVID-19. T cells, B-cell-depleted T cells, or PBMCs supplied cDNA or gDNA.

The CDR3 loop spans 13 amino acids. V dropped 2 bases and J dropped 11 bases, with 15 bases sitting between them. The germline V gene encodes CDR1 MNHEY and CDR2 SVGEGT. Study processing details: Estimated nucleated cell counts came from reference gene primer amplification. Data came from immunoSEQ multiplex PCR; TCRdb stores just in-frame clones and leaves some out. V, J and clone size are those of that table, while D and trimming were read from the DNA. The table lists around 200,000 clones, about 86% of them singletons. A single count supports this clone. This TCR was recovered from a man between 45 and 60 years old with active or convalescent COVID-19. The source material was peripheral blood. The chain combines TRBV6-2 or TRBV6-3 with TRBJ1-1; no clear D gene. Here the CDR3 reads CASSYKDSVDAFF. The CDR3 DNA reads TGTGCCAGCAGTTACAAGGACTCTGTCGACGCTTTCTTT.